Listed here are 5 T cell receptor beta chains from one sample, sequenced in a study of OX40 agonist ivuxolimab in advanced cancers. The protocol was immunoSEQ multiplex PCR, while the TCRdb copy is restricted to in-frame clones and leaves out a portion. Of 60,000 to 85,000 clones in the sample, 85% were seen once. The sample was CD4+ or CD8+ T cells sorted from blood, taken in a trial of the OX40 agonist ivuxolimab. All receptors derive from an adult with an advanced solid tumor such as melanoma, head and neck, liver or kidney cancer.

V is TRBV27 and J is TRBJ2-2; the match to TRBD1 covers 9 bases. J lost 6 bases, V lost 4 bases, and 6 bases had no gene match. This CDR3 contains 15 residues. Germline V CDR1 and CDR2: MNHEY, SMNVEV (reference sequence). This CDR3 is CASSYRDRAPGELFF. CDR3 DNA sequence: TGTGCCAGCAGTTACCGGGACAGGGCACCCGGGGAGCTGTTTTTT.

A few counts support this clone. CDR3 bases: TGCGCCAGCAGCCAAGACCCGCTGACAGGGCTGAACAATCAGCCCCAGCATTTT. Translating gives CASSQDPLTGLNNQPQHF. V and J are TRBV4-1 and TRBJ1-5; TRBD1 matches 7 bases. Trimming took 0 bases from V and 3 from J; bases not matched to a gene: 11. The length of the CDR3 is 18 residues. Germline V gene data show CDR1 as MGHRA and CDR2 as YSYEKL.

The genes are TRBV28 and TRBJ2-1; the D gene could be TRBD1 or TRBD2 (5 bases each). CDR1 and CDR2 from the germline V gene are MDHEN and SYDVKM. V was cut by 6 bases and J by 8 bases, with 20 bases left in between. The CDR3 length is 15 residues. The CDR3 bases are TGTGCCAGCAGCCTATCGGGGCACGGTGGAGATGAGCAGTTCTTC. Protein: CASSLSGHGGDEQFF.

V is TRBV7-2 and J is TRBJ2-3; unclear D gene. The CDR3 is made up of 15 amino acids. The germline CDR1 and CDR2 sequences are SGHTA and FQGNSA. V lost 1 base and J lost 6, with 14 bases in between. The DNA of the CDR3 is TGTGCCAGCAGCTTAGTGACTGGCACCCCGGATACGCAGTATTTT. It codes for CASSLVTGTPDTQYF.

The gene calls are TRBV5-5 and TRBJ1-3; the match to TRBD1 covers 7 bases. Germline assignment: CDR1 SGHKS and CDR2 YYEKEE (reference sequence). V lost 6 bases, J lost 1 base, and 1 base stayed unmatched. The CDR3 contains 13 residues. The CDR3 loop reads CASNRGSGNTIYF. The CDR3 bases are TGTGCCAGCAACAGGGGATCTGGAAACACCATATATTTT.